This is a list of T cell receptor beta chains from one sample in a study of OX40 agonist ivuxolimab in advanced cancers. The table came from immunoSEQ multiplex PCR; TCRdb's copy has only in-frame clones and leaves some out. Counted here are about 60,000 clones, 80% to 95% occurring once; the ten biggest clones make up just under 25%. The specimen was CD4+ or CD8+ T cells sorted from blood, collected in a trial of the OX40 agonist ivuxolimab. The receptor source for this set is an adult with an advanced solid tumor such as melanoma, head and neck, liver or kidney cancer. The CDR3 runs from the conserved cysteine through the conserved F or W. Each record gives: D gene, V gene, J gene, clone size, CDR3 protein, CDR3 DNA. D genes are given only for firm matches. Clone sizes are given selectively: once, few, many, or a class where the clone is expanded.

NA,TRBV14,TRBJ2-5,once,CASSQGGGNRETQYF,TGTGCCAGCAGCCAAGGAGGCGGGAATCGAGAGACCCAGTACTTC
NA,TRBV29-1,TRBJ2-3,NA,CSVHRPVTDTQYF,TGCAGCGTGCACAGACCGGTGACAGATACGCAGTATTTT
TRBD1,TRBV6-1,TRBJ2-6,NA,CASSGVGQFSGANVLTF,TGTGCCAGCAGTGGAGTGGGACAGTTCTCTGGGGCCAACGTCCTGACTTTC
TRBD1,TRBV7-6,TRBJ2-1,NA,CASSLGTGDEQFF,TGTGCCAGCAGCTTAGGGACAGGGGATGAGCAGTTCTTC
NA,TRBV5-6,TRBJ2-2,NA,CASSASPGLISGELFF,TGTGCCAGCAGCGCCTCCCCGGGACTTATAAGCGGGGAGCTGTTTTTT
NA,TRBV2,TRBJ1-1,NA,CASSEGGGAMNTEAFF,TGTGCCAGCAGTGAAGGGGGTGGAGCCATGAACACTGAAGCTTTCTTT
NA,TRBV27,TRBJ1-2,NA,CASSTRGNYGYTF,TGTGCCAGCAGTACGCGGGGTAACTATGGCTACACCTTC
TRBD1,TRBV9,TRBJ2-1,NA,CASSARQGLGEQFF,TGTGCCAGCAGCGCAAGACAGGGGCTGGGTGAGCAGTTCTTC
NA,TRBV19,TRBJ2-1,NA,CASSGSFNEQFF,TGTGCCAGTAGCGGGAGCTTCAATGAGCAGTTCTTC
NA,TRBV28,TRBJ1-3,NA,CASSLSSGNTIYF,TGTGCCAGCAGTTTGAGCTCTGGAAACACCATATATTTT
NA,TRBV4-1,TRBJ2-1,NA,CASSLDNEQFF,TGCGCCAGCAGCCTAGACAATGAGCAGTTCTTC
TRBD2,TRBV19,TRBJ2-7,NA,CASSIVAGGTDSEQYF,TGTGCCAGTAGTATAGTTGCGGGAGGTACAGACTCCGAGCAGTACTTC
NA,TRBV5-5,TRBJ2-7,NA,CASSLFTSPMEQYF,TGTGCCAGCAGCTTGTTTACCAGTCCTATGGAGCAGTACTTC
NA,TRBV7-9,TRBJ2-7,NA,CASSYRQGRSDEQYF,TGTGCCAGCAGCTACCGTCAGGGGCGAAGCGACGAGCAGTACTTC
NA,TRBV19,TRBJ2-7,once,CASSTRDRGVYEQYF,TGTGCCAGTAGTACCAGGGACCGAGGAGTCTACGAGCAGTACTTC
NA,TRBV7-9,TRBJ2-7,NA,CASSLGGLSYEQYF,TGTGCCAGCAGCTTAGGTGGGCTCTCCTACGAGCAGTACTTC
NA,TRBV7-3,TRBJ1-2,NA,CASSLSGDGYTF,TGTGCCAGCAGCTTATCAGGGGACGGCTACACCTTC
NA,TRBV19,TRBJ2-7,NA,CASSPVGYEQYF,TGTGCCAGTAGTCCAGTGGGGTACGAGCAGTACTTC
NA,TRBV28,TRBJ2-7,NA,CASSRTSLGVYEQYF,TGTGCCAGCAGTCGAACTTCTCTGGGGGTCTACGAGCAGTACTTC
NA,TRBV28,TRBJ2-2,NA,CASSFGSPGELFF,TGTGCCAGCAGTTTTGGGTCCCCCGGGGAGCTGTTTTTT
TRBD2,TRBV7-9,TRBJ2-3,NA,CASSYLAGFTDTQYF,TGTGCCAGCAGCTACCTAGCGGGATTCACAGATACGCAGTATTTT
TRBD1,TRBV4-1,TRBJ1-2,NA,CASTHPGQDPYGYTF,TGCGCCAGCACCCATCCGGGACAGGACCCCTATGGCTACACCTTC
TRBD1,TRBV28,TRBJ1-3,NA,CASSAPGQGIFSGNTIYF,TGTGCCAGCAGCGCACCGGGACAGGGTATTTTCTCTGGAAACACCATATATTTT
NA,TRBV14,TRBJ2-7,NA,CASSQGQGGEQYF,TGTGCCAGCAGCCAAGGGCAGGGGGGCGAGCAGTACTTC
NA,TRBV28,TRBJ1-5,NA,CASSSPGQPQKPQHF,TGTGCCAGCAGTTCCCCTGGGCAGCCGCAAAAGCCCCAGCATTTT
NA,TRBV4-3,TRBJ1-4,once,CASSQGGTGEKLFF,TGCGCCAGCAGCCAAGGGGGTACAGGGGAAAAACTGTTTTTT
NA,TRBV9,TRBJ2-7,NA,CASSVGYDYEQYF,TGTGCCAGCAGCGTAGGATACGACTACGAGCAGTACTTC
TRBD2,TRBV28,TRBJ2-3,few,CASSSVWAVSSSGPDTQYF,TGTGCCAGCAGTTCGGTTTGGGCAGTCTCCTCTAGCGGGCCAGATACGCAGTATTTT
NA,TRBV6-5,TRBJ2-7,NA,CASSYLGEQYF,TGTGCCAGCAGTTACTTGGGCGAGCAGTACTTC
NA,TRBV9,TRBJ2-7,NA,CASSVSGQGDEQYF,TGTGCCAGCAGCGTCTCGGGGCAAGGGGACGAGCAGTACTTC
NA,TRBV4-1,TRBJ2-1,NA,CASSQGTLITYNEQFF,TGCGCCAGCAGCCAAGGGACTCTTATTACCTACAATGAGCAGTTCTTC
NA,TRBV7-2,TRBJ2-7,NA,CASSLEPGPTYEQYF,TGTGCCAGCAGCTTAGAGCCGGGACCCACTTACGAGCAGTACTTC
NA,TRBV11-3,TRBJ2-3,NA,CASSPRLSNTQYF,TGTGCCAGCAGCCCGCGCCTTTCCAATACGCAGTATTTT
NA,TRBV7-2,TRBJ2-1,NA,CASSSYPGRLEFRHNEQFF,TGTGCCAGCAGCTCCTATCCGGGACGGCTGGAGTTTCGGCACAATGAGCAGTTCTTC
NA,TRBV5-4,TRBJ2-6,NA,CASSQDLSSGANVLTF,TGCGCCAGCAGCCAAGATCTTAGCTCTGGGGCCAACGTCCTGACTTTC
TRBD1,TRBV5-1,TRBJ1-1,NA,CASSTGDRVNTEAFF,TGCGCCAGCAGCACAGGGGACAGGGTGAACACTGAAGCTTTCTTT
NA,TRBV27,TRBJ2-7,NA,CASSFHDSSYEQYF,TGTGCCAGCAGTTTTCACGACAGCTCCTACGAGCAGTACTTC
TRBD1,TRBV28,TRBJ1-1,NA,CASSQSGTGTEAFF,TGTGCCAGCAGCCAGTCCGGGACAGGTACTGAAGCTTTCTTT
NA,TRBV7-8,TRBJ1-1,NA,CASSPGTGMNTEAFF,TGTGCCAGCAGCCCGGGGACGGGCATGAACACTGAAGCTTTCTTT
NA,TRBV11-1,TRBJ2-7,once,CASSLEAHYEQYF,TGTGCCAGCAGCTTAGAAGCCCACTACGAGCAGTACTTC
NA,TRBV4-3,TRBJ2-7,NA,CASSQETTGEQYF,TGCGCCAGCAGCCAAGAAACCACCGGAGAGCAGTACTTC
NA,TRBV30,TRBJ2-7,NA,CAWSRGEQYF,TGTGCCTGGAGTCGAGGCGAGCAGTACTTC
TRBD2,TRBV4-1,TRBJ2-3,NA,CASSENTGGPPTDTQYF,TGCGCCAGCAGCGAAAATACGGGAGGGCCGCCAACAGATACGCAGTATTTT
TRBD1,TRBV4-1,TRBJ1-4,NA,CASSQDLGDSLDEKLFF,TGCGCCAGCAGCCAAGATTTAGGGGACAGTCTGGATGAAAAACTGTTTTTT
TRBD2,TRBV6-5,TRBJ2-3,NA,CASSPPGLADTQYF,TGTGCCAGCAGTCCTCCGGGACTAGCAGATACGCAGTATTTT
NA,TRBV4-1,TRBJ2-3,NA,CASSQTTAQYF,TGCGCCAGCAGCCAAACGACAGCGCAGTATTTT
NA,TRBV7-2,TRBJ2-1,NA,CASSLEGMTGLPLLKIQFF,TGTGCCAGCAGCTTGGAGGGCATGACAGGCCTCCCTCTCTTGAAGATACAGTTCTTC
NA,TRBV6-5,TRBJ2-5,NA,CASSSPVRLETQYF,TGTGCCAGCAGTTCCCCAGTGCGATTAGAGACCCAGTACTTC
TRBD1,TRBV19,TRBJ2-1,NA,CASSQRLFRDRAFNEQFF,TGTGCCAGTAGCCAAAGGCTTTTTCGGGACAGGGCTTTTAATGAGCAGTTCTTC
TRBD2,TRBV7-9,TRBJ2-3,NA,CASSFPGGRTDTQYF,TGTGCCAGCAGCTTCCCGGGGGGACGCACAGATACGCAGTATTTT
NA,TRBV18,TRBJ2-1,NA,CASSDTDNEQFF,TGTGCCAGCTCAGACACTGACAATGAGCAGTTCTTC
NA,TRBV28,TRBJ2-7,NA,CASRGGLTDPIVNEQYF,TGTGCCAGCCGAGGGGGACTGACGGACCCGATCGTTAACGAGCAGTACTTC